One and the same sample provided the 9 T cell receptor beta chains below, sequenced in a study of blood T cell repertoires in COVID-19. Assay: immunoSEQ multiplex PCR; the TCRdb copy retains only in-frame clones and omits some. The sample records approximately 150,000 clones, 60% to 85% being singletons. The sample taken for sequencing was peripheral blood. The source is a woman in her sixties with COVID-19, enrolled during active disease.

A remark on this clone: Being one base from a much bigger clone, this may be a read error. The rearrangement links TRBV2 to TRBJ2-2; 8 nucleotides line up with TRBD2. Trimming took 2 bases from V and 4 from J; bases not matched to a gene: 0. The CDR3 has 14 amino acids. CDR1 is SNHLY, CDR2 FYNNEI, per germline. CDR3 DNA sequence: TGTGCCAGCAGTGAACTAGCGGGCACCGGGGAGCTGTTTTTT. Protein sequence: CASSELAGTGELFF.

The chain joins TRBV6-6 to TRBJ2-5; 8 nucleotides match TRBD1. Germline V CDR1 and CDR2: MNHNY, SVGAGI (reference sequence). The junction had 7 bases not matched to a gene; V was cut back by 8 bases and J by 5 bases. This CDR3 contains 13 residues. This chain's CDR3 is CASWTGTGETQYF. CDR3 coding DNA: TGTGCCAGCTGGACAGGGACGGGGGAGACCCAGTACTTC.

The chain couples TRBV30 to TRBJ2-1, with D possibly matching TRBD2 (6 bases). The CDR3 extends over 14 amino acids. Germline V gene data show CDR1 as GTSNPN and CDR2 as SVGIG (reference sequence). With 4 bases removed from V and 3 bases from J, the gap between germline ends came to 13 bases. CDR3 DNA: TGTGCCTGGAAGGGAGGAGACCACTACAATGAGCAGTTCTTC. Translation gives CAWKGGDHYNEQFF. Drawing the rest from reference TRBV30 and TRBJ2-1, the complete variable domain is SQTIHQWPATLVQPVGSPLSLECTVEGTSNPNLYWYRQAAGRGLQLLFYSVGIGQISSEVPQNLSASRPQDRQFILSSKKLLLSDSGFYLCAWKGGDHYNEQFFGPGTRLTVL.

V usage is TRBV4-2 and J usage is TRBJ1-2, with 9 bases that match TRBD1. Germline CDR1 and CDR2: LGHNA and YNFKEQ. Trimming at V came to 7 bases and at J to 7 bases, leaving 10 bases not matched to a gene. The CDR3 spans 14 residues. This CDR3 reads CASTQGDREVGYTF. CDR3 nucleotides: TGTGCCAGCACCCAGGGGGACAGGGAGGTTGGCTACACCTTC.

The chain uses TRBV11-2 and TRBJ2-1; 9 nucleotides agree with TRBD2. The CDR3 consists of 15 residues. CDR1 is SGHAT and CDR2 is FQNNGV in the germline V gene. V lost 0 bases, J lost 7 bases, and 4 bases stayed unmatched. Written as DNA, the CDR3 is TGTGCCAGCAGCTTAGATCCGGGACTAGCAAATGAGCAGTTCTTC. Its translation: CASSLDPGLANEQFF.

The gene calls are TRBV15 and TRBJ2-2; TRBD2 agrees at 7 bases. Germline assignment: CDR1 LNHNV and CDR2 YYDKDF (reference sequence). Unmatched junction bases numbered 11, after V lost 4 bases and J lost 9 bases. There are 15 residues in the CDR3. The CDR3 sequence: CATSTGAGSRRELFF. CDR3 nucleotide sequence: TGTGCCACCAGCACCGGAGCGGGGTCCAGAAGGGAGCTGTTTTTT.

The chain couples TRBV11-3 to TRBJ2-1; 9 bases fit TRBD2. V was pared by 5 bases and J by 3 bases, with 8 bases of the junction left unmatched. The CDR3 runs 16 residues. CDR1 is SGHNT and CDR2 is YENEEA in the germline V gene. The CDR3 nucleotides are TGTGCCAGCAGCACTCGATCTAGCGGGATCTACAATGAGCAGTTCTTC. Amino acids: CASSTRSSGIYNEQFF.

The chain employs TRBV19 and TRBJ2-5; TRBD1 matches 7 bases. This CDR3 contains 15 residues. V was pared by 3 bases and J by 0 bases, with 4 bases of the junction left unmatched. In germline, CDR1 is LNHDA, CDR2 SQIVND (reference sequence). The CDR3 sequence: CASSIGQGDQETQYF. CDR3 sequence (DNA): TGTGCCAGTAGTATTGGGCAGGGGGACCAAGAGACCCAGTACTTC.

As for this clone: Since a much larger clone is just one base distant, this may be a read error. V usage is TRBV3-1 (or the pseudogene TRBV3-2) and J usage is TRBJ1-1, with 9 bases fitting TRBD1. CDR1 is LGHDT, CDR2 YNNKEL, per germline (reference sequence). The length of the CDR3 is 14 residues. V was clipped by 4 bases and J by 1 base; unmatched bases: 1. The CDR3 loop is CASSRQGGNTEAFF. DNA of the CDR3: TGTGCCAGCAGCCGACAGGGGGGGAACACTGAAGCTTTCTTT.